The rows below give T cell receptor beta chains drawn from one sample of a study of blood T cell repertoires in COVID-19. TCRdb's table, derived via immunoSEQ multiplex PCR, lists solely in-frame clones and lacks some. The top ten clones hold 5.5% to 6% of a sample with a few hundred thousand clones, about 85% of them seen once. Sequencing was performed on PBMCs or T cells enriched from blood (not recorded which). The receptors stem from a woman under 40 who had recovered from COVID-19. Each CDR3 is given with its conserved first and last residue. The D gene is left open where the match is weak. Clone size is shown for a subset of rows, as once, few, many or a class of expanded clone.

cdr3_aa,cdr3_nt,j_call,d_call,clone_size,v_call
CASRRLAISTDTQYF,TGCGCCAGCAGGCGACTAGCGATCAGCACAGATACGCAGTATTTT,TRBJ2-3,TRBD2,NA,TRBV5-1
CASSPLQGANTEAFF,TGTGCCAGCTCACCACTGCAGGGGGCTAACACTGAAGCTTTCTTT,TRBJ1-1,TRBD1,NA,TRBV18
CATSQDRVYGYTF,TGTGCCACCAGCCAAGACAGGGTCTATGGCTACACCTTC,TRBJ1-2,TRBD1,NA,TRBV15
CAWSAPHPMLTVRDTEAFF,TGTGCCTGGAGTGCTCCTCACCCCATGTTGACAGTCCGGGACACTGAAGCTTTCTTT,TRBJ1-1,NA,few,TRBV30
CASTPGPQHF,TGTGCCAGCACGCCGGGGCCCCAGCATTTT,TRBJ1-5,NA,NA,TRBV27
CASSLRTGTGNSPLHF,TGTGCCAGCAGCTTAAGAACCGGGACAGGGAATTCACCCCTCCACTTT,TRBJ1-6,TRBD1,NA,TRBV5-6
CASSRTGSPEGYTF,TGCGCCAGCAGTCGCACAGGTTCCCCTGAGGGCTACACCTTC,TRBJ1-2,NA,NA,TRBV23-1
CASRFSGDNGYTF,TGTGCCAGCAGGTTCTCAGGGGACAATGGCTACACCTTC,TRBJ1-2,NA,NA,TRBV6-5
CASSAGGATKHRF,TGTGCCAGCAGCGCCGGAGGGGCAACGAAGCACCGTTTT,TRBJ1-4,NA,NA,TRBV6-5
CASSSYGYTF,TGTGCCAGCAGCTCGTATGGCTACACCTTC,TRBJ1-2,NA,NA,TRBV7-3
CASRSEFSTEAFF,TGTGCCAGTAGGTCTGAATTTAGCACTGAAGCTTTCTTT,TRBJ1-1,NA,NA,TRBV19
CASSRRETGVNTEAFF,TGTGCCAGCTCACGCCGCGAGACAGGGGTGAACACTGAAGCTTTCTTT,TRBJ1-1,TRBD1,NA,TRBV18
CASSGGGASEQFF,TGTGCCAGCAGCGGCGGGGGGGCCTCGGAGCAGTTCTTC,TRBJ2-1,TRBD2,once,TRBV7-6
CAWSVNRQGASPLHF,TGTGCCTGGAGTGTTAACCGGCAGGGGGCTTCACCCCTCCACTTT,TRBJ1-6,TRBD1,NA,TRBV30
CASSQNSGGLTDTQYF,TGCGCCAGCAGCCAAAATAGCGGGGGGCTCACAGATACGCAGTATTTT,TRBJ2-3,TRBD2,NA,TRBV4-3
CASSLIKKGEGTYYGYTF,TGTGCCAGCAGCTTAATCAAGAAAGGGGAGGGGACTTACTATGGCTACACCTTC,TRBJ1-2,NA,few,TRBV7-2
CASSQRGGPNEKLFF,TGCGCCAGCAGCCAACGTGGAGGACCTAATGAAAAACTGTTTTTT,TRBJ1-4,NA,NA,TRBV4-3
CASSFVGTGGGSEAFF,TGTGCCAGCAGCTTTGTCGGGACAGGGGGCGGCTCCGAAGCTTTCTTT,TRBJ1-1,TRBD1,NA,TRBV5-6
CASSYRDRAGNTIYF,TGTGCCAGCAGCTATCGGGATCGGGCCGGAAACACCATATATTTT,TRBJ1-3,NA,NA,TRBV3-1/TRBV3-2
CASSEQGGYGYTF,TGTGCCAGCAGTGAGCAGGGTGGCTATGGCTACACCTTC,TRBJ1-2,NA,NA,TRBV2
CASSLAPTNEQYF,TGTGCCAGCAGCTTAGCCCCGACAAACGAGCAGTACTTC,TRBJ2-7,NA,NA,TRBV7-2
CASSFLGGENTEAFF,TGTGCCAGCAGCTTCCTGGGGGGAGAGAACACTGAAGCTTTCTTT,TRBJ1-1,NA,few,TRBV7-3
CASSFDLTGGGSSGANVLTF,TGTGCCAGCAGCTTCGACCTTACAGGGGGGGGGAGCTCTGGGGCCAACGTCCTGACTTTC,TRBJ2-6,NA,NA,TRBV5-4
CASSPIQGSTAGNTIYF,TGTGCCAGCAGTCCGATTCAGGGTTCGACGGCTGGAAACACCATATATTTT,TRBJ1-3,NA,NA,TRBV6-6
CASGWDWNTEAFF,TGTGCTAGTGGTTGGGACTGGAACACTGAAGCTTTCTTT,TRBJ1-1,NA,NA,TRBV12-5
CASSSGGSYEQYF,TGCGCCAGCAGCTCAGGGGGTTCCTACGAGCAGTACTTC,TRBJ2-7,TRBD1,NA,TRBV5-1
CASSLGRGSYTGELFF,TGCGCCAGCAGCTTGGGAAGGGGTTCTTACACCGGGGAGCTGTTTTTT,TRBJ2-2,NA,once,TRBV5-1
CAISGGSGDRGETQYF,TGTGCCATCAGTGGGGGATCGGGAGACCGCGGGGAGACCCAGTACTTC,TRBJ2-5,NA,once,TRBV10-3
CASGDFGGSEAFF,TGTGCCAGCGGGGACTTTGGAGGATCTGAAGCTTTCTTT,TRBJ1-1,NA,NA,TRBV6-5